What follows is one T cell receptor (beta chain) and its context. This entry belongs to a study of CD8+ T cells in alopecia areata. It was cDNA, reverse transcribed from extracted RNA, that served as the sequencing template. Clones were sequenced by immunoSEQ multiplex PCR, and TCRdb holds only the in-frame ones, with some missing. Seen here are more than 95,000 clones, about 50% observed once, and the top ten hold about 10%. From germline, CDR1 is SQVTM and CDR2 ANQGSEA. This CDR3 is 15 amino acids long. Trimming took off 1 base at V and 5 bases at J, with 17 bases between the two ends. V is TRBV29-1 and J is TRBJ1-2, with a tentative D call TRBD1 (5 bases). Sequences were obtained from NKG2D-low CD8+ T cells sorted from blood. The sequence was collected from a human donor with alopecia areata. CDR3 residues: CSVEGGTSALYGYTF. DNA of the CDR3: TGCAGCGTTGAAGGCGGGACTAGCGCGTTGTATGGCTACACCTTC.